Below, 25 T cell receptor beta chains from the same sample are listed, as sequenced in a study of blood T cells in healthy people across ages (dated by TCRdb to 2015 to 2017). The library was built by means of 5' RACE. Sequenced on an Illumina HiSeq 2500. A second roughly 6 to 11 cycle PCR used a sample-barcoded 5' primer and a J-beta primer mix. TCRdb reprocessed the public reads (quality trimming at Q25 with fastp, clone calling with MiXCR) and kept in-frame beta chains. Rows are unified per CDR3 protein, each entry keeping the most common DNA and genes. This sample is represented by about 1.8 million distinct CDR3 sequences; about 50% of them were singletons. The ten largest clones represent more than 2% of the sample. Sequenced sample: blood. These receptors came from a woman in her thirties or forties in good health.

The chain carries TRBV28 and TRBJ2-7; 8 nucleotides align to TRBD1. The length of the CDR3 is 15 residues. Germline V gene lookup returns CDR1 MDHEN and CDR2 SYDVKM. J gave up 2 bases and V 3 bases, and 6 bases lay outside the gene matches. As DNA, the CDR3 is TGTGCCAGCAGTTTCCCGGACAGGGATCCCTACGAGCAGTACTTC. It codes for CASSFPDRDPYEQYF. The variable domain in full, with the rest retrieved from reference TRBV28 and TRBJ2-7, is DVKVTQSSRYLVKRTGEKVFLECVQDMDHENMFWYRQDPGLGLRLIYFSYDVKMKEKGDIPEGYSVSREKKERFSLILESASTNQTSMYLCASSFPDRDPYEQYFGPGTRLTVT.

The chain joins TRBV6-1 to TRBJ2-1; D possibly corresponds to TRBD2 (5 bases). Germline V CDR1 and CDR2: MNHNS, SASEGT. V was shortened by 4 bases and J by 14 bases, with 18 bases between the two germline ends. The CDR3 extends over 13 amino acids. In DNA form, the CDR3 reads TGTGCCAGCAGTGCTGACGGAACTAGGAGTAAGTTCTTC. This sequence encodes CASSADGTRSKFF.

The gene calls are TRBV6-6 and TRBJ1-5, with D uncertain. The CDR3 sequence is 12 residues long. Germline CDR1 reads MNHNY; CDR2 reads SVGAGI (reference sequence). The V end was cut by 7 bases, the J end by 7 bases, with 11 bases between. The CDR3, as DNA: TGTGCCAGCAAGGAAAGGATCCAGCCCCAGCATTTT. Translated, it gives CASKERIQPQHF.

The CDR3 is CASSYSGLAGSSYNEQFF. The CDR3 region has the DNA TGTGCCAGCAGTTACTCCGGACTAGCGGGGAGCTCCTACAATGAGCAGTTCTTC. The chain recombines TRBV6-5 with TRBJ2-1; 12 bases line up with TRBD2. The junction had 3 bases not matched to a gene; V was cut back by 0 bases and J by 0 bases. CDR1 is MNHEY, CDR2 SVGAGI, per germline. The CDR3 has 18 residues.

This sequence joins TRBV5-6 and TRBJ1-2; possibly TRBD1 for D (5 bases). The germline CDR1 and CDR2 sequences are SGHDT and YYEEEE. The CDR3 is 15 residues long. The germline V and J ends were trimmed by 5 bases and 2 bases, with 16 bases remaining between them. CDR3 sequence reads: CASRDGTVLNYGYTF. The CDR3 bases are TGTGCCAGCAGAGACGGGACGGTTCTGAACTATGGCTACACCTTC.

This clonotype occurred a few times. V is TRBV4-3 and J is TRBJ2-6; a weak D match, TRBD1 (5 bases). Germline V gives CDR1 LGHNA, CDR2 YSLEER. Trimming cost V 0 bases and J 2 bases, with 8 bases left between them. This CDR3 is 16 amino acids long. For the CDR3, the DNA is TGCGCCAGCAGCCAAGATAAGGGGACTGGGGCCAACGTCCTGACTTTC. This encodes CASSQDKGTGANVLTF.

V gene TRBV4-1 combines with J gene TRBJ2-1; no clear D gene. From germline, CDR1 is MGHRA and CDR2 YSYEKL. The CDR3 covers 13 residues. The V gene lost 0 bases and the J gene lost 8 bases, with 8 bases spanning the gap. Written as DNA, the CDR3 is TGCGCCAGCAGCCAAGATGGATTCGATGAGCAGTTCTTC. It yields the protein CASSQDGFDEQFF.

The rearrangement links TRBV15 to TRBJ2-1, with 11 bases that match TRBD2. Germline V gene data show CDR1 as LNHNV and CDR2 as YYDKDF (reference sequence). J lost 8 bases, V lost 3 bases, and 12 bases had no gene match. This CDR3 comprises 17 residues. The CDR3 bases are TGTGCCACCAGCAGTCTCATTCAACTAGCGGGGGACGATGAGCAGTTCTTC. It codes for CATSSLIQLAGDDEQFF.

This chain uses TRBV11-2 with TRBJ2-4; either TRBD1 or TRBD2 may fit D (5 bases each). The CDR3 consists of 14 residues. With 1 base removed from V and 3 bases from J, the gap between germline ends came to 7 bases. Germline V lookup: CDR1 SGHAT, CDR2 FQNNGV. CDR3 loop: CASSLGDDKNIQYF. The CDR3 DNA follows: TGTGCCAGCAGCTTAGGGGACGACAAAAACATTCAGTACTTC.

This sequence joins TRBV4-3 and TRBJ2-1; 7 positions match TRBD1. This CDR3 contains 15 residues. Germline V gives CDR1 LGHNA, CDR2 YSLEER. J lost 3 bases, V lost 8 bases, and 10 bases had no gene match. The CDR3 nucleotides are TGCGCCAGCTCCCAACAGGGGAGAGGCTACAATGAGCAGTTCTTC. Residues: CASSQQGRGYNEQFF.

This clonotype was counted many times. Compared with germline, one end of the junction differs, possibly owing to a read error. The genes are TRBV5-1 and TRBJ2-7; 9 bases align to TRBD1. This CDR3 contains 14 residues. Germline V gives CDR1 SGHRS, CDR2 YFSETQ. The DNA for the CDR3 is TGTGCCAGCAGTTTAAGTGGACAGGGGTACGAGCAGTACTTC. Its translation: CASSLSGQGYEQYF.

The CDR3, as DNA: TGCAGCGTTGAAGATGTTGGCAGGGGGGTAGATACGCAGTATTTT. Protein product: CSVEDVGRGVDTQYF. V and J are TRBV29-1 and TRBJ2-3; D possibly corresponds to TRBD1 (7 bases). This CDR3 comprises 15 residues. The V gene lost 0 bases and the J gene lost 5 bases, with 15 bases spanning the gap. Germline CDR1 and CDR2: SQVTM and ANQGSEA.

The CDR3 DNA reads as TGTGCCAGCAGCAGGGGTGAGGTCACTGAAGCTTTCTTT. This translates into CASSRGEVTEAFF. The genes are TRBV7-2 and TRBJ1-1, with D maybe TRBD1 (5 bases). The CDR3 runs to 13 residues. Germline lookup yields CDR1 SGHTA and CDR2 FQGNSA. Trimming took off 5 bases at V and 4 bases at J, with 11 bases between the two ends.

This clonotype was recorded at least ten times. The V gene is TRBV7-9, the J gene TRBJ2-5; D assignment may be TRBD1 or TRBD2 (5 bases each). Looked up from germline, CDR1 is SEHNR and CDR2 is FQNEAQ (reference sequence). The CDR3 runs to 13 residues. Trimming stripped 5 bases from V and 4 bases from J, with 11 bases between. The CDR3 DNA is TGTGCCAGCAGCCCCAATGGGGGAGAGACCCAGTACTTC. It is translated as CASSPNGGETQYF.

This clonotype appeared a few times. The rearrangement uses TRBV5-1 and TRBJ1-2; D is possibly TRBD1 (6 bases). This CDR3 is 15 amino acids long. The germline V gene encodes CDR1 SGHRS and CDR2 YFSETQ. Trimming cost V 1 base and J 1 base, with 11 bases left between them. CDR3 protein: CASSLSGQINYGYTF. The DNA for the CDR3 is TGCGCCAGCAGCTTGTCCGGACAGATTAACTATGGCTACACCTTC.

The gene calls are TRBV6-2 or TRBV6-3 and TRBJ2-7, with D possibly being TRBD1 or TRBD2 (5 bases each). CDR3 size: 12 residues. CDR1 and CDR2 from the germline V gene are MNHEY and SVGEGT. Between the trimmed V and J ends, which lost 8 bases and 1 base, there was a span of 9 bases. This CDR3 reads CASWDGSYEQYF. CDR3 nucleotide sequence: TGTGCCAGCTGGGACGGATCCTACGAGCAGTACTTC.

The genes are TRBV15 and TRBJ2-1; 11 nucleotides agree with TRBD1. The length of the CDR3 is 14 residues. V lost 5 bases, J lost 8 bases, and 5 bases stayed unmatched. Germline CDR1 reads LNHNV; CDR2 reads YYDKDF (reference sequence). For the CDR3, the DNA is TGTGCCACCAGCCGGGACAGGGGGTGGGATGAGCAGTTCTTC. Translation gives CATSRDRGWDEQFF.

The chain links TRBV4-3 to TRBJ2-3, with 14 positions matching TRBD2. This CDR3 is 16 amino acids long. The V and J ends lost 1 base and 7 bases, in that order; junction bases with no gene match: 4. CDR1 and CDR2 from the germline V gene are LGHNA and YSLEER. Here the CDR3 reads CASSQGLAGGQYTQYF. CDR3 nucleotides: TGCGCCAGCAGCCAAGGACTAGCGGGGGGGCAATATACGCAGTATTTT.

The chain recombines TRBV20-1 with TRBJ1-2; D unclear. Trimming pared 6 bases from V and 8 bases from J, leaving 19 bases between. Germline CDR1 is DFQATT and CDR2 is SNEGSKA (reference sequence). The CDR3 runs 13 residues. The CDR3 nucleotides are TGCAGTGCCCCAGCTACAGCCCCGGGGGGCTACACCTTC. Amino acids: CSAPATAPGGYTF.

This rearrangement joins TRBV11-2 to TRBJ2-3; perhaps TRBD2 as D (6 bases). With 5 bases removed from V and 5 bases from J, the gap between germline ends came to 23 bases. The CDR3 totals 17 residues. Germline loops: CDR1 SGHAT, CDR2 FQNNGV. The CDR3 DNA is TGTGCCAGCAGCAGACATAACGGGGCGGGGTGGCTAGATACGCAGTATTTT. It encodes CASSRHNGAGWLDTQYF. The full variable domain, with the rest looked up from reference TRBV11-2 and TRBJ2-3, is EAGVAQSPRYKIIEKRQSVAFWCNPISGHATLYWYQQILGQGPKLLIQFQNNGVVDDSQLPKDRFSAERLKGVDSTLKIQPAKLEDSAVYLCASSRHNGAGWLDTQYFGPGTRLTVL.

This clonotype appeared a few times. The J gene is TRBJ2-3, the V gene TRBV6-5; D is unclear. Germline lookup yields CDR1 MNHEY and CDR2 SVGAGI. V was shortened by 0 bases and J by 0 bases, with 13 bases between the two germline ends. The length of the CDR3 is 17 residues. The CDR3 DNA reads as TGTGCCAGCAGTTACTCGGGTCGGAGAACTAGCACAGATACGCAGTATTTT. It yields the protein CASSYSGRRTSTDTQYF.

Here the CDR3 reads CASSYSRLAGGPDDQETQYF. The CDR3 nucleotides read TGTGCCAGCAGTTACTCGCGACTAGCGGGGGGCCCGGACGATCAAGAGACCCAGTACTTC. The chain couples TRBV6-5 to TRBJ2-5; TRBD2 aligns across 13 bases. This CDR3 has 20 amino acids. Germline V gene sequence: CDR1 MNHEY, CDR2 SVGAGI. The V segment lost 0 bases and the J segment 2 bases; nucleotides outside the gene matches: 12.

The table lists this clonotype with a few counts. The chain uses TRBV11-2 and TRBJ2-1; 8 bases align to TRBD2. The CDR3 is 16 residues long. Germline V CDR1 and CDR2: SGHAT, FQNNGV. With V trimmed by 4 bases and J by 8 bases, 13 bases remained unmatched. The chain's CDR3 is CASSSTGTREADEQFF. The CDR3, as DNA: TGTGCCAGCAGCTCAACCGGGACTAGGGAAGCGGATGAGCAGTTCTTC.

Concerning this clonotype itself: One end of the junction does not line up with germline, which may come from a read error. The V call is TRBV7-2, the J call TRBJ2-6; 7 nucleotides agree with TRBD2. This CDR3 contains 17 residues. Germline V gene sequence: CDR1 SGHTA, CDR2 FQGNSA. CDR3 sequence (DNA): TGTGTCAGCAGCAAACCGGGACTAAGCTCTGGGGCCAACGTCCTGACTTTC. This encodes CVSSKPGLSSGANVLTF.

The chain couples TRBV7-9 to TRBJ2-4, with 8 bases fitting TRBD2. Trimming cost V 4 bases and J 2 bases; bases outside gene matches: 4. This CDR3 is 15 amino acids long. Germline V gene data show CDR1 as SEHNR and CDR2 as FQNEAQ (reference sequence). The CDR3 DNA is TGTGCCAGCAGCTCGGGAGGGGAAACCAAAAACATTCAGTACTTC. It encodes CASSSGGETKNIQYF.